The 27 T cell receptor beta chains below come from one sample, sequenced in a study of post-analysis software for immune sequencing data. Findings of the study overall: Roughly 5 TRBV segments (TRBV5-6, TRBV5-1 and TRBV20-1 among them) occurred more frequently in patients than in controls.

Unique molecular identifiers were carried by the TCR beta cDNA libraries. TCRdb re-derived calls from the PCR reads in MiXCR, one entry per CDR3 protein. This table holds under 900,000 distinct CDR3 sequences, approximately 50% found once. Antigens for these TCRs are unknown. The sequenced sample consisted of blood. The receptors were sampled from a girl aged 10 to 17 with multiple sclerosis.

Only a few counts were recorded for this clonotype. This sequence joins TRBV29-1 and TRBJ2-7; unclear D gene. V was trimmed by 0 bases and J by 2 bases, leaving 8 bases between them. CDR1 SQVTM and CDR2 ANQGSEA come from the germline V gene. The CDR3 extends over 13 amino acids. This CDR3 is CSVEESNPYEQYF. The DNA for the CDR3 is TGCAGCGTTGAAGAGAGTAACCCCTACGAGCAGTACTTC.

As to this clonotype: The junction differs from germline at one of its ends, possibly a read error. V usage is TRBV15 and J usage is TRBJ2-3; 16 bases align to TRBD2. Per germline, CDR1 LNHNV and CDR2 YYDKDF (reference sequence). CDR3 length: 19 residues. The CDR3 sequence: CTTSSAGTSGGAVADTQYF. The DNA for the CDR3 is TGTACCACCAGCAGCGCCGGGACTAGCGGGGGGGCGGTCGCAGATACGCAGTATTTT. Full variable domain (rest looked up from reference TRBV15 and TRBJ2-3): DAMVIQNPRYQVTQFGKPVTLSCSQTLNHNVMYWYQQKSSQAPKLLFHYYDKDFNNEADTPDNFQSRRPNTSFCFLDIRSPGLGDTAMYLCTTSSAGTSGGAVADTQYFGPGTRLTVL.

This clonotype has a handful of counts. V usage is TRBV29-1 and J usage is TRBJ2-5, with a possible D match to TRBD1 (6 bases). The J call may be in error: the DNA end matches TRBJ2-7 better. Germline CDR1 reads SQVTM; CDR2 reads ANQGSEA. The CDR3 is made up of 15 amino acids. The CDR3 sequence is CSVEVGDNPAYEQYF. In nucleotides, the CDR3 is TGCAGCGTTGAAGTAGGGGACAATCCCGCCTACGAGCAGTACTTC.

This clonotype was counted between two and nine times. V and J are TRBV12-3 or TRBV12-4 and TRBJ2-7, with 12 bases matching TRBD2. The CDR3 is 16 amino acids. J lost 5 bases, V lost 5 bases, and 10 bases had no gene match. For the CDR3, the DNA is TGTGCCAGCAGTCGGCGACTAGCGGGGGAGGCACACGAGCAGTACTTC. This encodes CASSRRLAGEAHEQYF.

This clonotype was found a few times. In DNA, the CDR3 is TGTGCCAGCAGTTTGACGGACAAACTGAGCGAGCAGTACTTC. This codes for CASSLTDKLSEQYF. The chain has TRBV12-3 or TRBV12-4 and TRBJ2-5; the D gene is possibly TRBD1 (5 bases). TRBJ2-7 matches the DNA end more closely, so the J call is doubtful. The CDR3 has 14 residues.

J is TRBJ2-7 and V is TRBV4-1; D ambiguous. V was pared by 1 base and J by 2 bases, with 15 bases between. The CDR3 loop spans 16 amino acids. The V gene's germline CDR1 is MGHRA and CDR2 YSYEKL. The CDR3 sequence: CASSQVHGPRPYEQYF. CDR3 nucleotides: TGCGCCAGCAGCCAAGTTCATGGGCCAAGGCCCTACGAGCAGTACTTC.

This chain connects TRBV20-1 to TRBJ2-1; 7 bases agree with TRBD2. V shed 3 bases and J 8 bases; nucleotides not matched to a gene: 10. CDR3 length: 14 amino acids. Germline CDR1 is DFQATT and CDR2 is SNEGSKA (reference sequence). The CDR3 bases are TGCAGTGCTAGCAGGCTAGCGGATTTGGATGAGCAGTTCTTC. It codes for CSASRLADLDEQFF.

This clonotype was seen a few times. The V call is TRBV7-3, the J call TRBJ2-3; possible D gene TRBD1, 5 bases. CDR3 length equals 15 residues. CDR1 and CDR2 from the germline V gene are SGHTA and FQGTGA. Deletions cut 2 bases from V and 0 bases from J, with 9 bases between. The CDR3 loop is CASSLWAGSTDTQYF. In DNA, the CDR3 is TGTGCCAGCAGCTTATGGGCAGGGAGCACAGATACGCAGTATTTT.

The V call is TRBV7-9, the J call TRBJ1-4; no firm D call. The length of the CDR3 is 15 residues. The germline gives CDR1 SEHNR, CDR2 FQNEAQ (reference sequence). Trimming cost V 5 bases and J 3 bases, with 13 bases left between them. The CDR3 DNA reads TGTGCCAGCAGCCTAACCCTATCGGCTAATGAAAAACTGTTTTTT. This translates into CASSLTLSANEKLFF. Filled out from reference TRBV7-9 and TRBJ1-4, the complete variable domain reads DTGVSQNPRHKITKRGQNVTFRCDPISEHNRLYWYRQTLGQGPEFLTYFQNEAQLEKSRLLSDRFSAERPKGSFSTLEIQRTEQGDSAMYLCASSLTLSANEKLFFGSGTQLSVL.

This clonotype was picked up a small number of times. The V call is TRBV6-5, the J call TRBJ1-1, with D perhaps TRBD1 (5 bases). V lost 10 bases, J lost 1 base, and 10 bases lay in between. This CDR3 region has 12 residues. CDR1 and CDR2 (germline): MNHEY, SVGAGI. The CDR3 DNA sequence: TGTGCCACGCGGAGGGGGAACACTGAAGCTTTCTTT. Its translation is CATRRGNTEAFF.

V usage is TRBV6-5 and J usage is TRBJ1-1; 9 bases agree with TRBD1. The CDR3 runs to 15 residues. J gave up 1 base and V 2 bases, and 2 bases lay outside the gene matches. Germline V lookup: CDR1 MNHEY, CDR2 SVGAGI. CDR3 nucleotides: TGTGCCAGCAGTTACGGGGACAGGGAGAACACTGAAGCTTTCTTT. This gives the protein CASSYGDRENTEAFF.

The genes are TRBV7-9 and TRBJ2-1; TRBD2 aligns across 10 bases. Germline lookup yields CDR1 SEHNR and CDR2 FQNEAQ (reference sequence). V shed 5 bases and J 8 bases; nucleotides not matched to a gene: 9. This CDR3 has 15 amino acids. The CDR3 region is CASSRAGGRFYEQFF. CDR3 sequence (DNA): TGTGCCAGCAGCCGAGCGGGAGGGAGATTCTATGAGCAGTTCTTC.

This clonotype appeared a few times. This chain joins TRBV10-3 and TRBJ2-5; 7 positions agree with TRBD1. CDR3 length equals 13 residues. From germline, CDR1 is ENHRY and CDR2 SYGVKD. V trimming: 6 bases; J trimming: 4 bases; junction bases outside the gene matches: 5. DNA of the CDR3: TGTGCCATCAGGGGGACAGTGTCAGAGACCCAGTACTTC. Translation gives CAIRGTVSETQYF.

The chain links TRBV9 to TRBJ1-2; weak D call: TRBD1 (6 bases). The CDR3 has 14 residues. Between the trimmed V and J ends, which lost 0 bases and 2 bases, there was a span of 8 bases. The germline CDR1 and CDR2 sequences are SGDLS and YYNGEE. In nucleotides, the CDR3 is TGTGCCAGCAGCGTAGGGGGGGCAAACTATGGCTACACCTTC. It specifies CASSVGGANYGYTF. Drawing the rest from reference TRBV9 and TRBJ1-2, the complete variable domain is DSGVTQTPKHLITATGQRVTLRCSPRSGDLSVYWYQQSLDQGLQFLIQYYNGEERAKGNILERFSAQQFPDLHSELNLSSLELGDSALYFCASSVGGANYGYTFGSGTRLTVV.

The chain recombines TRBV5-1 with TRBJ2-1; D gene ambiguous. The V gene's germline CDR1 is SGHRS and CDR2 YFSETQ. This CDR3 has 15 amino acids. V lost 1 base, J lost 4 bases, and 12 bases lay in between. This CDR3 reads CASSLIVGMYNEQFF. In nucleotides, the CDR3 is TGCGCCAGCAGCTTGATAGTGGGGATGTACAATGAGCAGTTCTTC.

CDR3 DNA sequence: TGTGCCAGCAGCGCGGTAGCTAAAGCCTACAATGAGCAGTTCTTC. This translates into CASSAVAKAYNEQFF. J is TRBJ2-1 and V is TRBV9; D call uncertain. Germline CDR1 SGDLS, CDR2 YYNGEE. This CDR3 is built from 15 residues. V was clipped by 3 bases and J by 2 bases, with 12 bases between them.

The chain uses TRBV6-5 and TRBJ2-1, with D hard to call. Trimming shortened V by 6 bases and J by 10 bases, and 13 bases separated the two germline ends. The CDR3 extends over 12 amino acids. CDR1 and CDR2 from the germline V gene are MNHEY and SVGAGI. The CDR3: CASRTIRTEQFF. DNA for the CDR3: TGTGCCAGCAGGACCATCCGAACCGAGCAGTTCTTC.

Concerning this clonotype: One end of the junction varies from germline; a read error may be responsible. The V and J genes are TRBV5-1 and TRBJ2-5, with a possible D match to TRBD1 (6 bases). The germline V gene has CDR1 SGHRS and CDR2 YFSETQ. This CDR3 comprises 18 residues. CDR3 DNA sequence: TGCGTCAGCAGCCCCTGGGGGAGACAGGAGGTAACCCAAGAGACCCAGTACTTC. This sequence encodes CVSSPWGRQEVTQETQYF.

DNA of the CDR3: TGCGCCAGCAGCCACGCTCCCGGACTAGCGGACTACAATGAGCAGTTCTTC. It yields the protein CASSHAPGLADYNEQFF. The chain employs TRBV4-1 and TRBJ2-1; the match to TRBD2 covers 10 bases. The V gene's germline CDR1 is MGHRA and CDR2 YSYEKL. V lost 3 bases, J lost 3 bases, and 8 bases stayed unmatched. This CDR3 is 17 amino acids long.

This chain joins TRBV5-1 and TRBJ2-5, with 7 bases matching TRBD2. Unmatched junction bases numbered 3, after V lost 5 bases and J lost 2 bases. The CDR3 runs 13 residues. CDR1 SGHRS and CDR2 YFSETQ come from the germline V gene. The CDR3 is CASRYGRQETQYF. The DNA of the CDR3 is TGCGCCAGCAGATACGGGAGGCAAGAGACCCAGTACTTC. The full variable domain, with the rest looked up from reference TRBV5-1 and TRBJ2-5, is KAGVTQTPRYLIKTRGQQVTLSCSPISGHRSVSWYQQTPGQGLQFLFEYFSETQRNKGNFPGRFSGRQFSNSRSEMNVSTLELGDSALYLCASRYGRQETQYFGPGTRLLVL.

This clonotype has only a few counts. The chain uses TRBV7-3 and TRBJ2-3; no clear D. This CDR3 comprises 13 residues. CDR1 is SGHTA, CDR2 FQGTGA, per germline. Between the trimmed V and J ends, which lost 3 bases and 6 bases, there was a span of 10 bases. The CDR3 protein is CASSLWAEDTQYF. CDR3 sequence (DNA): TGTGCCAGCAGCTTGTGGGCGGAGGATACGCAGTATTTT.

The J gene is TRBJ1-5, the V gene TRBV12-3 or TRBV12-4; no clear D gene. The length of the CDR3 is 13 residues. Trimming removed 5 bases from V and 2 bases from J, with 7 bases in between. The CDR3 DNA reads as TGTGCCAGCAGTCGGGCAGGCAATCAGCCCCAGCATTTT. Amino acids: CASSRAGNQPQHF.

This chain connects TRBV7-9 to TRBJ1-2; D gene unclear. CDR1 and CDR2 (germline): SEHNR, FQNEAQ (reference sequence). The CDR3 extends over 11 amino acids. V was trimmed by 1 base and J by 10 bases, leaving 7 bases between them. CDR3 sequence: CASSLGLDYTF. CDR3 nucleotide sequence: TGTGCCAGCAGCTTAGGGCTCGACTACACCTTC.

About this clonotype: The junction departs from germline at one end; a sequencing error may be responsible. The chain links TRBV6-5 to TRBJ2-4; 11 bases line up with TRBD1. This CDR3 has 18 amino acids. Germline V CDR1 and CDR2: MNHEY, SVGAGI. CDR3 coding DNA: TGTGCCAGCAGTTCCTCCTGGGGAACGGGACAGGGGGTGAACATTCGGTACTTC. Translating gives CASSSSWGTGQGVNIRYF.

This sequence joins TRBV3-1 and TRBJ2-6; 8 nucleotides agree with TRBD1. Germline V gene data show CDR1 as LGHDT and CDR2 as YNNKEL (reference sequence). V shed 1 base and J 0 bases; nucleotides not matched to a gene: 5. The CDR3 loop spans 18 amino acids. CDR3 nucleotide sequence: TGTGCCAGCAGCCAAGTTAGGACAGGGTCCTCTGGGGCCAACGTCCTGACTTTC. This translates into CASSQVRTGSSGANVLTF. The entire variable domain, with the rest obtained from reference TRBV3-1 and TRBJ2-6, is as follows: DTAVSQTPKYLVTQMGNDKSIKCEQNLGHDTMYWYKQDSKKFLKIMFSYNNKELIINETVPNRFSPKSPDKAHLNLHINSLELGDSAVYFCASSQVRTGSSGANVLTFGAGSRLTVL.

The genes are TRBV12-5 and TRBJ2-7; D might be TRBD2 (6 bases). This CDR3 is built from 13 residues. The germline gives CDR1 LGHNT, CDR2 FRNRAP. Trimming cost V 5 bases and J 7 bases, with 15 bases left between them. For the CDR3, the DNA is TGTGCTAGTGGTCCCCACTCTGGAGGGGAGCAGTACTTC. Its protein is CASGPHSGGEQYF. Using reference TRBV12-5 and TRBJ2-7 for the parts outside the CDR3, the full variable domain is DARVTQTPRHKVTEMGQEVTMRCQPILGHNTVFWYRQTMMQGLELLAYFRNRAPLDDSGMPKDRFSAEMPDATLATLKIQPSEPRDSAVYFCASGPHSGGEQYFGPGTRLTVT.

This rearrangement joins TRBV5-1 to TRBJ1-2; tentative D call: TRBD1 (5 bases). CDR1 is SGHRS, CDR2 YFSETQ, per germline. V was pared by 0 bases and J by 8 bases, with 11 bases between. CDR3 length: 13 residues. As DNA, the CDR3 is TGCGCCAGCAGCTTGGATGCGGGGCAAGGCTACACCTTC. It translates to CASSLDAGQGYTF. The complete variable domain, with remaining parts taken from reference TRBV5-1 and TRBJ1-2, reads KAGVTQTPRYLIKTRGQQVTLSCSPISGHRSVSWYQQTPGQGLQFLFEYFSETQRNKGNFPGRFSGRQFSNSRSEMNVSTLELGDSALYLCASSLDAGQGYTFGSGTRLTVV.